This is a list of T cell receptor beta chains from one sample in a study of T-cell memory formation after mild COVID-19. One entry per CDR3 protein, called by TCRdb with MiXCR from the 5' RACE reads. The sample consists of roughly 350,000 distinct CDR3 sequences, approximately 21% of them appearing once. Sequencing was performed on PBMCs or a T cell subset sorted from them (not recorded which). These receptors were obtained from an adult woman who had mild COVID-19 (a few samples of this study predate the infection). Cell type and time point are not known. Each CDR3 is given with its conserved first and last residue. Each record gives: clone size, J gene, D gene, V gene, CDR3 DNA, CDR3 protein. The D gene is left open where the match is weak. Some rows mark clone size as missing; the rest say once, few, many or name a class of expanded clone.

- TRBJ2-7 - TRBV7-9 TGTGCCAGCAGCGCCTACTCCTACGAGCAGTACTTC CASSAYSYEQYF
- TRBJ1-2 - TRBV5-1 TGCGCCAGCAGCTTGGACGACAGCTACTATGGCTACACCTTC CASSLDDSYYGYTF
- TRBJ1-1 - TRBV29-1 TGCAGCGTTGAACTGCCAGGGAGAGCTTTCTTT CSVELPGRAFF
- TRBJ2-5 - TRBV10-3 TGTGCCATCAGTGAGTCGAAGACTAGCCAAGAGACCCAGTACTTC CAISESKTSQETQYF
- TRBJ2-7 TRBD2 TRBV9 TGTGCCAGCAGCCCAGGGACTAGCGGGAGGAATTTCCACGAGCAGTACTTC CASSPGTSGRNFHEQYF
- TRBJ2-3 - TRBV5-1 TGCGCCAGCAGCCATGAGGGCACAGATACGCAGTATTTT CASSHEGTDTQYF
- TRBJ2-5 - TRBV24-1 TGTGCCACCAGTGACCCCATGGGGGGGCGCGAAGAGACCCAGTACTTC CATSDPMGGREETQYF
few TRBJ1-1 - TRBV5-5 TGTGCCAGCAGCTTGGCGGCAGGGAACACTGAAGCTTTCTTT CASSLAAGNTEAFF
- TRBJ2-3 TRBD2 TRBV27 TGTGCCATCACCCCAATTAGCGGGGGGCAGGGAGATACGCAGTATTTT CAITPISGGQGDTQYF
- TRBJ1-5 - TRBV5-6 TGTGCCAGCAGCTTCGGTCGGGGGGCTGGTCAGCCCCAGCATTTT CASSFGRGAGQPQHF
- TRBJ2-5 - TRBV9 TGTGCCAGCAGCGTAGCGGGTCGGGGGCAAGAGACCCAGTACTTC CASSVAGRGQETQYF
many TRBJ2-6 - TRBV7-3 TGTGCCAGCAGCTGGGGAGCTGGGGCCAACGTCCTGACTTTC CASSWGAGANVLTF
- TRBJ1-5 TRBD1 TRBV2 TGTGCCAGCACCCGACAGGGGATGGACAATCAGCCCCAGCATTTT CASTRQGMDNQPQHF
few TRBJ2-3 - TRBV12-3/TRBV12-4 TGTGCCAGCAGTTCTGGCGGGGGCATGGGCACAGATACGCAGTATTTT CASSSGGGMGTDTQYF
- TRBJ2-7 TRBD1 TRBV10-3 TGTGCCATCAGCCGGGACAGGGTCTACGAGCAGTACTTC CAISRDRVYEQYF
few TRBJ2-7 - TRBV7-9 TGTGCCAGCAGCTTCGACTTAAATTACGAGCAGTACTTC CASSFDLNYEQYF
- TRBJ2-5 - TRBV19 TGTGCCAGTAGTCCGGGGCCGGCACAAGAGACCCAGTACTTC CASSPGPAQETQYF
- TRBJ1-6 TRBD1 TRBV12-3/TRBV12-4 TGTGCCAGCAGTCCTGGAACAGGGGCGGGTTCACCCCTCCACTTT CASSPGTGAGSPLHF
few TRBJ2-7 TRBD2 TRBV7-6 TGTGCCAGCAGCTTAATGGCTAGCGGGAGAAGGGGTGGATACGAGCAGTACTTC CASSLMASGRRGGYEQYF
many TRBJ2-2 TRBD2 TRBV15 TGTGCCACCAGCAGACCTATGGCTAGCGGGAGTGGTAAAGCGGGGGAGCTGTTTTTT CATSRPMASGSGKAGELFF
few TRBJ2-2 - TRBV18 TGTGCCAGCTCACCGGGTCACTACACCGGGGAGCTGTTTTTT CASSPGHYTGELFF
few TRBJ2-7 - TRBV3-1 TGTGCCAGCAGCCAAGGTAGAACCTCCTACGAGCAGTACTTC CASSQGRTSYEQYF
few TRBJ1-1 TRBD1 TRBV30 TGTGCCTGGAGTGTCGGCCCACGACAGGGGGCGCTGGCTGAAGCTTTCTTT CAWSVGPRQGALAEAFF
- TRBJ2-1 TRBD1 TRBV6-5 TGTGCCAGCAGTCAGACCGGGACAGGTACCTACAATGAGCAGTTCTTC CASSQTGTGTYNEQFF
- TRBJ2-3 - TRBV24-1 TGTGCCACCAGTGATTTGCTCACAGATACGCAGTATTTT CATSDLLTDTQYF
few TRBJ2-7 TRBD1 TRBV4-1 TGCGCCAGCAGCCACAGACAGGGCGACGAGCAGTACTTC CASSHRQGDEQYF
- TRBJ2-7 - TRBV4-1 TGCGCCAGCAGCCGCAGGACAGAGAGCTACGAGCAGTACTTC CASSRRTESYEQYF
few TRBJ2-7 TRBD1 TRBV5-1 TGCGCCAGCAGCTTGAGGCAGACAGGGGGCTACGAGCAGTACTTC CASSLRQTGGYEQYF
- TRBJ1-1 - TRBV29-1 TGCAGCGTTCACCCCCGAGGCCAGGGGAGGCACGAAGCTTTCTTT CSVHPRGQGRHEAFF
- TRBJ1-1 - TRBV20-1 TGCAGTGCTAGAAACCAGGGACTTACCAACACTGAAGCTTTCTTT CSARNQGLTNTEAFF
- TRBJ2-1 - TRBV5-1 TGCGCCAGCAGCTTGGAGGGTAGCCTCTACAATGAGCAGTTCTTC CASSLEGSLYNEQFF
- TRBJ2-7 - TRBV14 TGTGCCAGCAGCCAAGGGGGGTATCGGGTCTACGAGCAGTACTTC CASSQGGYRVYEQYF
- TRBJ2-1 TRBD2 TRBV4-2 TGTGCCAGCAGCCAAACGACTAGCGGGAGATCTAATGAGCAGTTCTTC CASSQTTSGRSNEQFF
- TRBJ2-5 - TRBV7-9 TGTGCCAGCAGCGTGGGGGCTGGATTCGAGACCCAGTACTTC CASSVGAGFETQYF
- TRBJ2-3 TRBD2 TRBV7-2 TGTGCCAGCAGCTTAACTAGCGGGGGGGCGGTGACAGATACGCAGTATTTT CASSLTSGGAVTDTQYF
many TRBJ2-1 TRBD1 TRBV28 TGTGCCAGCAGCCATTCGATCTACAGGGGCGATGAGCAGTTCTTC CASSHSIYRGDEQFF
few TRBJ2-1 - TRBV12-3/TRBV12-4 TGTGCCAGCAGCCGTGAAATTACCTACAATGAGCAGTTCTTC CASSREITYNEQFF
few TRBJ2-1 TRBD2 TRBV29-1 TGCAGCGTTGGGCGGGGGGCCCTCTACAATGAGCAGTTCTTC CSVGRGALYNEQFF
few TRBJ1-2 - TRBV7-2 TGTGCCAGCAGCTTTGGGCTTGGCTACACCTTC CASSFGLGYTF
few TRBJ2-2 - TRBV12-3/TRBV12-4 TGTGCCAGCACCCCCCCTGAAGACACGAACACCGGGGAGCTGTTTTTT CASTPPEDTNTGELFF
few TRBJ2-1 TRBD2 TRBV14 TGTGCCAGCAGCCTTTCCCCTCTAGCGGGGCTGAACAATGAGCAGTTCTTC CASSLSPLAGLNNEQFF
- TRBJ2-2 TRBD2 TRBV12-3/TRBV12-4 TGTGCCAGCAGTCCCACTCTAGCGGGAGCCGGGGAGCTGTTTTTT CASSPTLAGAGELFF
- TRBJ1-4 - TRBV5-1 TGCGCCAGCAGCGTGGCGAACTCTAATGAAAAACTGTTTTTT CASSVANSNEKLFF
- TRBJ2-7 TRBD2 TRBV19 TGTGCCAGTAGTTGGACTAGCGGGAGAAACGAGCAGTACTTC CASSWTSGRNEQYF
few TRBJ2-4 - TRBV7-2 TGTGCCAGCAGCACTCTCCGAATGGGGGAGCGAAGAAACATTCAGTACTTC CASSTLRMGERRNIQYF
few TRBJ1-6 TRBD1 TRBV29-1 TGCAGCGTTACTCTGGGACAGGGAGGAAATTCACCCCTCCACTTT CSVTLGQGGNSPLHF
few TRBJ2-7 - TRBV5-4 TGTGCCAGCAGCTTGGCCAGGGACATCTCCTACGAGCAGTACTTC CASSLARDISYEQYF
few TRBJ2-7 - TRBV7-9 TGTGCCAGCAGCACGAAACAGGTGCCGACAGGCCCCTACGAGCAGTACTTC CASSTKQVPTGPYEQYF
- TRBJ2-7 - TRBV21-1 TGTGCCAGCAGGGGGCTCAGGGGATTACCCTACGAGCAGTACTTC CASRGLRGLPYEQYF
few TRBJ2-5 - TRBV5-5 TGTGCCAGCAGACCCGGGACGACGGAGACCCAGTACTTC CASRPGTTETQYF
few TRBJ1-1 TRBD1 TRBV5-1 TGCGCCAGCAGCCTGACAGGGGGCTTTGCTTTCTTT CASSLTGGFAFF
few TRBJ2-1 - TRBV20-1 TGCAGTGCTCCTCCGGGACGCAGCTCCTACAATGAGCAGTTCTTC CSAPPGRSSYNEQFF
few TRBJ2-3 TRBD2 TRBV20-1 TGCAGTGCTTCGCCCAGCGGGGGGCTGAGAGATACGCAGTATTTT CSASPSGGLRDTQYF
few TRBJ1-2 - TRBV20-1 TGCAGTGCTAGTGCTTCACAAAACTATGGCTACACCTTC CSASASQNYGYTF